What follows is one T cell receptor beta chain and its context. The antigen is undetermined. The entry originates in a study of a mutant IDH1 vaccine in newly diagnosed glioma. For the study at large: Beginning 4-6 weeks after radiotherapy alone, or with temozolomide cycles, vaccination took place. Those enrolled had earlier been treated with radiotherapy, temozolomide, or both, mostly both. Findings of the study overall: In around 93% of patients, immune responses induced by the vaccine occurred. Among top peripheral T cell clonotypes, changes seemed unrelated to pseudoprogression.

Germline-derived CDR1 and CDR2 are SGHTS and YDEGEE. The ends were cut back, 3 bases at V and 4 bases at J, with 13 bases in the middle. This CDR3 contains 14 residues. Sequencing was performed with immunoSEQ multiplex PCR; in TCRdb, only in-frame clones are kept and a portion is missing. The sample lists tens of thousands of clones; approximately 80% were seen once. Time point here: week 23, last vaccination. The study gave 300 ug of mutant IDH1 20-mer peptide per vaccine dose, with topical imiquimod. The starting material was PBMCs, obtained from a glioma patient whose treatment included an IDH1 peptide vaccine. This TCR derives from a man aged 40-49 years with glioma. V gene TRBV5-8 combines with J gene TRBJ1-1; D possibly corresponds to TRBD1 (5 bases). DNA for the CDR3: TGTGCCAGCAGCTCGAATTGGGGGGTCACTGAAGCTTTCTTT. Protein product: CASSSNWGVTEAFF.